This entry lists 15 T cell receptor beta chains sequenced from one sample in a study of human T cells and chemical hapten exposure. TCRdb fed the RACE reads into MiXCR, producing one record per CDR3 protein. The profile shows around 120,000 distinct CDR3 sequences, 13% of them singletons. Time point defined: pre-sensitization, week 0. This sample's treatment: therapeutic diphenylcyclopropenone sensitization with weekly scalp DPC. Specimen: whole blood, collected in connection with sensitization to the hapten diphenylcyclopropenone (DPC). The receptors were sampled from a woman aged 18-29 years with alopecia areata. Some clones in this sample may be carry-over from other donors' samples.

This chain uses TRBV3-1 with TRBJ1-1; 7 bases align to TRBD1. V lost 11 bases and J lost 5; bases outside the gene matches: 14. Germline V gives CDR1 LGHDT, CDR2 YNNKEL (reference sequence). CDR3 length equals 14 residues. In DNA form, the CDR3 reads TGTGCCGCTGGCGAAACAGGGGTTGGGACTGAAGCTTTCTTT. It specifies CAAGETGVGTEAFF.

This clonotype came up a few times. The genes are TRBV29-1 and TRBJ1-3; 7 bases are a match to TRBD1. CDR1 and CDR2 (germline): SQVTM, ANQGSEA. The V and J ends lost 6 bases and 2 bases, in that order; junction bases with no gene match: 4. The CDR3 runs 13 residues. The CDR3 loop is CSVGTAAGNTIYF. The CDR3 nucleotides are TGCAGCGTCGGGACAGCCGCTGGAAACACCATATATTTT.

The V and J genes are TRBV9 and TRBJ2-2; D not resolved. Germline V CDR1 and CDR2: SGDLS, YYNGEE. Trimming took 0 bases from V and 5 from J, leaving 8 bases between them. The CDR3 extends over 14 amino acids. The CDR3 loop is CASSVVGSTGELFF. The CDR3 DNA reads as TGTGCCAGCAGCGTAGTAGGTAGTACCGGGGAGCTGTTTTTT.

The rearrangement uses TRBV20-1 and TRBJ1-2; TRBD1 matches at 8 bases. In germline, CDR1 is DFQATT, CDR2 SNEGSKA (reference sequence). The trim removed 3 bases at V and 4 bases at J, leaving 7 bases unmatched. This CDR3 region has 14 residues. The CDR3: CSASPGQEFYGYTF. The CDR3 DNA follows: TGCAGTGCTAGCCCGGGACAGGAATTCTATGGCTACACCTTC.

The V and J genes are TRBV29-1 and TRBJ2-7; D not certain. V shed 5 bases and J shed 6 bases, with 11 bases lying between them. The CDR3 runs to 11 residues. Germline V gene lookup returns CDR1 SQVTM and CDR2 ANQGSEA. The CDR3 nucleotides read TGCAGCGTTAGGTCGGCGGTCGAGCAGTACTTC. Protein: CSVRSAVEQYF.

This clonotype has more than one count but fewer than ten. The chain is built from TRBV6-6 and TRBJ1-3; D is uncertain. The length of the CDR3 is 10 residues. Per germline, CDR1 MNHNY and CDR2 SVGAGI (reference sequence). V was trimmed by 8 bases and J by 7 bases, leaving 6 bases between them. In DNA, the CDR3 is TGTGCCAGCCTGGGTAACACCATATATTTT. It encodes CASLGNTIYF.

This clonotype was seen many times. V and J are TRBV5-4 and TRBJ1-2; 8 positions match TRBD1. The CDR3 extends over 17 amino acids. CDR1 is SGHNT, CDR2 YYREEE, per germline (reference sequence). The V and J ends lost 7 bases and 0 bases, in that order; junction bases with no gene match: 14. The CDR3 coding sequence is TGTGCCAGCCGACAGGGGTTCTCGACCCGATCTAACTATGGCTACACCTTC. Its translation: CASRQGFSTRSNYGYTF.

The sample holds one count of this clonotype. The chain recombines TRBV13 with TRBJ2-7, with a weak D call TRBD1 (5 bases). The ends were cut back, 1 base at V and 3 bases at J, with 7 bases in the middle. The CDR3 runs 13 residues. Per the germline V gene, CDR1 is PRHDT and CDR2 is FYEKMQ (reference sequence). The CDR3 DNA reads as TGTGCCAGCAGCTTAGCCCAGGGCTACGAGCAGTACTTC. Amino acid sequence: CASSLAQGYEQYF.

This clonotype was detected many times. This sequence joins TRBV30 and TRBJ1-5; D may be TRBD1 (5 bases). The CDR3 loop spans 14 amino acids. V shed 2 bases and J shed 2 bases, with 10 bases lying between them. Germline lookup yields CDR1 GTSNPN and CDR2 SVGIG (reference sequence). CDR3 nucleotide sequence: TGTGCCTGGAGTCACGGGACCGGCAATCAGCCCCAGCATTTT. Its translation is CAWSHGTGNQPQHF.

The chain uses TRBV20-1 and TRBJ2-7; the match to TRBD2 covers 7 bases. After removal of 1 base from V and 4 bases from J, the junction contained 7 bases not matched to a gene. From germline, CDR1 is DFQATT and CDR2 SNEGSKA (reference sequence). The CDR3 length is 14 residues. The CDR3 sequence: CSARALGGVYEQYF. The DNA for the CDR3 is TGCAGTGCTAGAGCCCTGGGGGGGGTTTACGAGCAGTACTTC.

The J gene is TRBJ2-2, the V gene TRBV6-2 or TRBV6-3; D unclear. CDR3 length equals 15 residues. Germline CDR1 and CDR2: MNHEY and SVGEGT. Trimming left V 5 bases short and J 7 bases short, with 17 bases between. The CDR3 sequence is CASSRIRLAGGELFF. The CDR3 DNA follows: TGTGCCAGCAGTCGAATCCGACTGGCAGGCGGGGAGCTGTTTTTT.

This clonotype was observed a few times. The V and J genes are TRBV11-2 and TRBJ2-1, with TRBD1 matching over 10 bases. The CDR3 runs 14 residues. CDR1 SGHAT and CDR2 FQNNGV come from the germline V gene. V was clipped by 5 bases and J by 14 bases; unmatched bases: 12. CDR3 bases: TGTGCCAGCAGCCCGGGACAGGGGACAACGATGGAGTTCTTC. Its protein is CASSPGQGTTMEFF.

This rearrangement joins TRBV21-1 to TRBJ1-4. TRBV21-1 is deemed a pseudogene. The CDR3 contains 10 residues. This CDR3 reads CASGGEKLFF. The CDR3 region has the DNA TGTGCCAGCGGAGGTGAAAAACTGTTTTTT.

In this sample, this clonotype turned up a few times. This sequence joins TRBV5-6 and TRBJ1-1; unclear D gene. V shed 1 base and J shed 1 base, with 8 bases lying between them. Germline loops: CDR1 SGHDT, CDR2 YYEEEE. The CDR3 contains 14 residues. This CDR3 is CASSLYARNTEAFF. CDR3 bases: TGTGCCAGCAGCTTGTACGCCCGGAACACTGAAGCTTTCTTT. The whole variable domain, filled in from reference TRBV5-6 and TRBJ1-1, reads DAGVTQSPTHLIKTRGQQVTLRCSPKSGHDTVSWYQQALGQGPQFIFQYYEEEERQRGNFPDRFSGHQFPNYSSELNVNALLLGDSALYLCASSLYARNTEAFFGQGTRLTVV.

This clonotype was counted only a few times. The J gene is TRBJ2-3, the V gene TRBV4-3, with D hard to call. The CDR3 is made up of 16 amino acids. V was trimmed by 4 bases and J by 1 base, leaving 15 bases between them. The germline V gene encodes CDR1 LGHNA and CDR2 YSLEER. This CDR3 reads CASSPMVGPRTDTQYF. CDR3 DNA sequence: TGCGCCAGCAGCCCCATGGTAGGGCCCCGCACAGATACGCAGTATTTT.